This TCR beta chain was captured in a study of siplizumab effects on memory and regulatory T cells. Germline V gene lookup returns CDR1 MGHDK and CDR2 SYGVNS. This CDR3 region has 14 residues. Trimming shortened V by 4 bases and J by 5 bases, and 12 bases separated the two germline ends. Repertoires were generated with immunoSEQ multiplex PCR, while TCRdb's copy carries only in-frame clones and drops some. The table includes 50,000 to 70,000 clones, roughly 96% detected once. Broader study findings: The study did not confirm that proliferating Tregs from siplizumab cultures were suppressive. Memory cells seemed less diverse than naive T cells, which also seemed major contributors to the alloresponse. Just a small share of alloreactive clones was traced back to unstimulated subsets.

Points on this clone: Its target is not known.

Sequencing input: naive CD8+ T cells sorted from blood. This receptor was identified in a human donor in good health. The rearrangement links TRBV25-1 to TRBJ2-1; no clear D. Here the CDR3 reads CASSVGYGDNEQFF. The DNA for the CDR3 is TGTGCCAGCAGTGTTGGTTATGGTGACAATGAGCAGTTCTTC.